This entry describes one TCR beta chain. Its specificity is not known. The junction departs from germline at one end; a sequencing error may be responsible. Primed by a sample-barcoded 5' primer and a J-beta primer mix, a second PCR proceeded for about 6 to 12 cycles. TCRdb processed the 5' RACE reads anew with MiXCR; each CDR3 protein has one entry. The sample has 700,000 to 1,000,000 distinct CDR3 sequences; more than 40% are singletons. The source of the sample is a study of blood T cells in healthy people across ages. Findings and limits, study-wide: Older age went with lower TCR beta diversity per million T cells, in a roughly linear way. Estimated diversity across one million T cells was deemed an underestimate. Versus aged donors, long-lived donors had higher diversity and more naive CD4+ cells.

Every sample had a minimum of 6.5 million PBMCs isolated. The CDR3 totals 16 residues. Germline values: CDR1 MGHDK, CDR2 SYGVNS. The V and J genes are TRBV25-1 and TRBJ2-7; D remains unclear. The DNA end is a closer match to TRBJ2-5, so the J assignment may be wrong. The TCR was taken from a man in his fifties or sixties in good health. The sequenced sample was blood. Here the CDR3 DNA reads TGTGCCAGCAGTTGGGTCACAACATTAAGCCAAGTGACCCAGTACTTC. It yields the protein CASSWVTTLSQVTQYF.